A selection of T cell receptor beta chains follows, all from one sample in a study of CD4 and CD8 cells across lung adenocarcinoma regions. TCRdb processed the PCR reads anew with MiXCR; each CDR3 protein has one entry. The repertoire holds more than 9,000 distinct CDR3 sequences, with about 45% as singletons. The source material was CD8+ T cells from the margin of a lung tumor. The receptors originated from a female donor with lung adenocarcinoma. The CD4 and CD8 labels of this study may be unreliable. Both conserved end residues are part of each CDR3. Fields, in order: V gene, clone size, J gene, D gene, CDR3 protein, CDR3 DNA. The D gene is left open where the match is weak. Size is omitted from some rows. Given values are once, few, many or a class for expanded clones.

>TRBV6-4|.|TRBJ2-5|.
CASSDFAGTQETQYF
TGTGCCAGCAGTGACTTTGCAGGAACACAAGAGACCCAGTACTTC
>TRBV10-1|medium-sized|TRBJ2-5|.
CASSDFSTETQYF
TGCGCCAGCAGTGATTTCAGTACGGAGACCCAGTACTTC
>TRBV6-1|.|TRBJ2-3|.
CASSERLEGVGTGEQYF
TGTGCCAGCAGTGAAAGGCTAGAGGGGGTGGGGACCGGTGAGCAGTATTTT
>TRBV27|.|TRBJ2-1|TRBD1
CASTRTGSGELYF
TGTGCCAGCACCAGGACAGGGTCCGGGGAGCTGTACTTC
>TRBV7-2|.|TRBJ2-5|.
CASSNTGGVERETQYF
TGTGCCAGCAGCAACACTGGGGGCGTGGAGCGGGAGACCCAGTACTTC
>TRBV12-3/TRBV12-4|few|TRBJ1-4|.
CASSLSSTTNEKLFF
TGTGCCAGCAGTTTATCCAGTACAACTAATGAAAAACTGTTTTTT
>TRBV6-5|many|TRBJ1-5|.
CASSYSGGQGNQPQHF
TGTGCCAGCAGTTACTCCGGAGGCCAGGGTAATCAGCCCCAGCATTTT
>TRBV4-1|few|TRBJ2-5|TRBD2
CASSQDLASGGTTKETQYF
TGCGCCAGCAGCCAAGATCTGGCTAGCGGGGGTACTACCAAAGAGACCCAGTACTTC
>TRBV10-3|many|TRBJ2-1|TRBD2
CAISESRPGGLAGNEQFF
TGTGCCATCAGTGAGTCGAGGCCCGGGGGACTAGCTGGCAATGAGCAGTTCTTC
>TRBV10-1|many|TRBJ2-2|.
CASSGEQGNTGELFF
TGCGCCAGCAGCGGGGAACAGGGGAACACCGGGGAGCTGTTTTTT
>TRBV6-5|few|TRBJ2-3|.
CASSWEERIGEQYF
TGTGCCAGCAGTTGGGAGGAGCGCATCGGTGAGCAGTATTTT
>TRBV12-3/TRBV12-4|.|TRBJ1-5|TRBD1
CASSWTGTNQPQHF
TGTGCCAGCAGTTGGACAGGGACGAATCAGCCCCAGCATTTT
>TRBV6-5|.|TRBJ2-4|.
CASSSSRDGAEDTQYF
TGTGCCAGCAGTTCCTCCCGAGACGGGGCGGAGGATACGCAGTACTTC
>TRBV10-3|few|TRBJ2-7|TRBD1
CAISRTGGRYNEQYF
TGTGCCATCAGTCGGACAGGGGGCAGGTACAATGAGCAGTACTTC
>TRBV4-1|many|TRBJ1-2|TRBD1
CASSQDSLQGTYGYTF
TGCGCCAGCAGCCAAGACTCCCTACAGGGGACCTATGGCTACACCTTC
>TRBV24-1|.|TRBJ1-1|.
CATSESRTVCVNTEAFF
TGTGCCACCAGTGAATCTCGGACAGTTTGTGTGAACACTGAAGCTTTCTTT
>TRBV6-5|medium-sized|TRBJ2-3|.
CASRYGGGGTDMQYF
TGTGCCAGCAGGTATGGAGGCGGGGGCACAGATATGCAGTATTTT
>TRBV4-1|.|TRBJ1-5|.
CASSQVGGGSWNQPQHF
TGCGCCAGCAGCCAAGTGGGGGGGGGGTCTTGGAATCAGCCCCAGCATTTT
>TRBV12-3/TRBV12-4|medium-sized|TRBJ2-2|.
CASSPGVMGTGELFF
TGTGCCAGCAGTCCGGGGGTCATGGGCACCGGGGAGCTGTTTTTT
>TRBV27|.|TRBJ2-7|.
CASSTQTGGEQYF
TGTGCCAGCAGTACCCAGACAGGCGGCGAGCAGTACTTC
>TRBV11-2|many|TRBJ2-5|TRBD2
CASSHGRQETQYF
TGTGCCAGCAGCCACGGGAGGCAAGAGACCCAGTACTTC
>TRBV6-1|.|TRBJ2-3|.
CASSEMTGTSTDTQYF
TGTGCCAGCAGTGAGATGACAGGGACTAGCACAGATACGCAGTATTTT
>TRBV12-3/TRBV12-4|.|TRBJ2-1|.
CASPPRVNELFF
TGTGCCAGCCCACCCAGGGTTAATGAGCTGTTTTTC
>TRBV6-5|medium-sized|TRBJ2-1|.
CASSYTVNEQFF
TGTGCCAGCAGTTATACGGTCAATGAGCAGTTCTTC